The entry below describes one TCR beta chain. The antigen remains unidentified. The data were obtained in a study of cytotoxic CD8 clonotypes in ibrutinib-treated CLL. Study-level information: The average sample held roughly 250,000 productive templates and almost 95,000 productive rearrangements.

Germline CDR1 and CDR2: SEHNR and FQNEAQ (reference sequence). This CDR3 contains 18 residues. Between the trimmed V and J ends, which lost 1 base and 1 base, there was a span of 16 bases. Frozen-stored PBMCs produced 1.5 to 2.5 micrograms of genomic DNA for TCR beta libraries. Using immunoSEQ multiplex PCR, the repertoire was profiled, and TCRdb retains in-frame clones only, with some absent. The data show approximately 350,000 clones, approximately 67% seen once. Points from the study as a whole: Among the clonotypes, public ones were uncommon and contracted or held stable on treatment.

This clonotype was obtained from a human donor with chronic lymphocytic leukemia. The rearrangement links TRBV7-9 to TRBJ2-2, with D perhaps TRBD1 (6 bases). This material consisted of PBMCs, taken after 36 months of ibrutinib treatment. This CDR3 is CASSLGLFWTENTGELFF. The CDR3 nucleotides are TGTGCCAGCAGCTTAGGTCTCTTTTGGACAGAGAACACCGGGGAGCTGTTTTTT. Full variable domain (remainder filled in from reference TRBV7-9 and TRBJ2-2): DTGVSQNPRHKITKRGQNVTFRCDPISEHNRLYWYRQTLGQGPEFLTYFQNEAQLEKSRLLSDRFSAERPKGSFSTLEIQRTEQGDSAMYLCASSLGLFWTENTGELFFGEGSRLTVL.